This T cell receptor beta chain came from a study of T cell clonotyping in hematopoietic cell transplantation. General study findings and limits: At the given depth, recipient repertoires were over 95% de novo clonotypes. After transplant, recipient diversity fell while pathologically expanded clonotypes grew through day 180.

Profiling relied on immunoSEQ multiplex PCR, and the TCRdb table lists in-frame clones only, not all of them. The table shows fewer than 100,000 clones, with 90% to 97% occurring only once. V was cut by 2 bases and J by 0 bases, with 13 bases left in between. CDR1 is GTSNPN, CDR2 SVGIG, per germline (reference sequence). This CDR3 region has 16 residues. Comment on this clone: The antigen is undetermined.

Time point described: recipient sample about 28 days before transplant, after cytoreduction. The rearrangement joins TRBV30 to TRBJ1-4; possible D gene TRBD1, 5 bases. The TCR comes from a woman aged 50 to 65 with acute myeloid leukemia. Some clones in this sample may be carry-over from other donors' samples. Specimen: peripheral blood mononuclear cells, collected before stem cell transplant. CDR3 in DNA: TGTGCCTGGAGTCAATCATGGGGGGCAACTAATGAAAAACTGTTTTTT. Amino acid sequence: CAWSQSWGATNEKLFF. The whole variable domain, remainder taken from reference TRBV30 and TRBJ1-4, is SQTIHQWPATLVQPVGSPLSLECTVEGTSNPNLYWYRQAAGRGLQLLFYSVGIGQISSEVPQNLSASRPQDRQFILSSKKLLLSDSGFYLCAWSQSWGATNEKLFFGSGTQLSVL.